A selection of T cell receptor beta chains follows, all from one sample in a study of T cell responses to AZD1222 COVID-19 vaccine. Method: immunoSEQ multiplex PCR; TCRdb's copy keeps in-frame clones and lacks some. Of tens of thousands of clones in the sample, roughly nine tenths were seen once. Sequences were derived from peripheral blood, sampled 28 days after the second AZD1222 dose. The receptors originated from an adult who received the AZD1222 COVID-19 vaccine. Each CDR3 is given without its conserved first and last residue.

j_call v_call cdr3_aa
TRBJ2-7 TRBV18 ASSQLAGTTYEQY
TRBJ2-3 TRBV19 ATQREGASGRDTQY
TRBJ2-3 TRBV7-9 ASSPGLAGAASTDTQY
TRBJ2-7 TRBV14 ASSQGASSYYEQY
TRBJ1-6 TRBV3-1/TRBV3-2 ASSQIGQGGSPLH
TRBJ2-7 TRBV6-5 ASSYKGLTSYEQY
TRBJ2-2 TRBV2 ASSFDLNWGRGELF
TRBJ1-5 TRBV19 AIGSTGVNQPQH
TRBJ1-6 TRBV27 ASSLQPAYNSPLH
TRBJ2-7 TRBV4-1 ASSQDEFGTFYEQY
TRBJ1-6 TRBV19 ASRRAGMYNSPLH
TRBJ2-3 TRBV4-2 ASSPPNGASTDTQY
TRBJ2-2 TRBV30 AWSDPYGTSGMNTGELF
TRBJ2-1 TRBV7-8 ASSLVTSGMSNEQF
TRBJ1-1 TRBV7-9 ASSLWTGAQGHTEAF
TRBJ2-2 TRBV5-6 ASSFRRGLNTGELF
TRBJ2-3 TRBV6-2/TRBV6-3 ASSSARSRSTDTQY
TRBJ1-1 TRBV14 ASSLGTDTEAF
TRBJ1-1 TRBV18 ASSLKKETEAF
TRBJ1-2 TRBV6-2/TRBV6-3 ASSFDFGQGAIRADT
TRBJ1-5 TRBV19 ASRYRGSWGNQPQH
TRBJ2-7 TRBV11-2 ASSFRTALEQY
TRBJ1-6 TRBV28 ASSLRDTSHSPLH
TRBJ1-6 TRBV4-3 ASSPGGGTYNSPLH
TRBJ2-1 TRBV11-2 ASSLALAGDNEQF
TRBJ1-1 TRBV19 ASKLDGHWNTEAF
TRBJ2-5 TRBV15 ATSRDRRTGGRWETQY
TRBJ1-2 TRBV12-3/TRBV12-4 ASSSQGYGYT
TRBJ2-5 TRBV20-1 SASSGATYQETQY
TRBJ2-7 TRBV7-8 ASSLGGAGGAYYEQY
TRBJ1-2 TRBV5-1 ASSLTAGKPGT
TRBJ2-1 TRBV11-3 ASSLEGRGSSYNEQF
TRBJ2-2 TRBV9 ASRPRLAGDTGELF
TRBJ2-3 TRBV11-2 ASSQGLMDTQY
TRBJ2-3 TRBV5-1 ASSYVSNTDTQY
TRBJ2-2 TRBV30 AWGGPLGELF
TRBJ1-4 TRBV5-3 ARTGTSEKLF